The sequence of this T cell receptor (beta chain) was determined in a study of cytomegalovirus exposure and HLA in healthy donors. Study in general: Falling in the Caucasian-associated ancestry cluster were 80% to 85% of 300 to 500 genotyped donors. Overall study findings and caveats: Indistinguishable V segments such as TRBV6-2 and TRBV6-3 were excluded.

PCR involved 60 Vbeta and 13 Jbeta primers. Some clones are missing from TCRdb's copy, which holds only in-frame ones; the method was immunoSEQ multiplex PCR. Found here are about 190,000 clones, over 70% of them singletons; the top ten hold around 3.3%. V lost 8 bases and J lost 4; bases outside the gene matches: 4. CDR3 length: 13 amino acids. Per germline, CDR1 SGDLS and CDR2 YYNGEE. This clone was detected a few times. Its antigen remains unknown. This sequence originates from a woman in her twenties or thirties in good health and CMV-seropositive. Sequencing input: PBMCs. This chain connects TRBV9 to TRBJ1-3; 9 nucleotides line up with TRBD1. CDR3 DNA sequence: TGTGCCAGTGGGACAGGGCCAGGAAACACCATATATTTT. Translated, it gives CASGTGPGNTIYF. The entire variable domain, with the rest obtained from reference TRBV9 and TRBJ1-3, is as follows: DSGVTQTPKHLITATGQRVTLRCSPRSGDLSVYWYQQSLDQGLQFLIQYYNGEERAKGNILERFSAQQFPDLHSELNLSSLELGDSALYFCASGTGPGNTIYFGEGSWLTVV.